What follows is one T cell receptor (beta chain) and its context. Amplification used 60 V beta primers and 13 J beta primers. Generated by immunoSEQ multiplex PCR, the TCRdb table keeps only in-frame clones and is missing some. The table records 98,000 or so clones, around 80% of them present only once. The time point denotes: after dendritic cell vaccination, including at tumor progression/relapse. Germline CDR1 reads SNHLY; CDR2 reads FYNNEI. The CDR3 runs to 13 residues. With 6 bases clipped from V and 11 bases from J, the junction kept 10 bases outside the gene matches. This specimen comes from a study of glioma-infiltrating T cells after dendritic cell vaccination.

The receptor's source is a human donor with glioblastoma. The sequencing here drew on blood, taken after dendritic cell vaccination. The rearrangement joins TRBV2 to TRBJ1-1; 9 nucleotides align to TRBD1. CDR3 nucleotide sequence: TGTGCCAGCAGCCGGGACAGGGTAGGAGGGGCTTTCTTT. It is translated as CASSRDRVGGAFF.